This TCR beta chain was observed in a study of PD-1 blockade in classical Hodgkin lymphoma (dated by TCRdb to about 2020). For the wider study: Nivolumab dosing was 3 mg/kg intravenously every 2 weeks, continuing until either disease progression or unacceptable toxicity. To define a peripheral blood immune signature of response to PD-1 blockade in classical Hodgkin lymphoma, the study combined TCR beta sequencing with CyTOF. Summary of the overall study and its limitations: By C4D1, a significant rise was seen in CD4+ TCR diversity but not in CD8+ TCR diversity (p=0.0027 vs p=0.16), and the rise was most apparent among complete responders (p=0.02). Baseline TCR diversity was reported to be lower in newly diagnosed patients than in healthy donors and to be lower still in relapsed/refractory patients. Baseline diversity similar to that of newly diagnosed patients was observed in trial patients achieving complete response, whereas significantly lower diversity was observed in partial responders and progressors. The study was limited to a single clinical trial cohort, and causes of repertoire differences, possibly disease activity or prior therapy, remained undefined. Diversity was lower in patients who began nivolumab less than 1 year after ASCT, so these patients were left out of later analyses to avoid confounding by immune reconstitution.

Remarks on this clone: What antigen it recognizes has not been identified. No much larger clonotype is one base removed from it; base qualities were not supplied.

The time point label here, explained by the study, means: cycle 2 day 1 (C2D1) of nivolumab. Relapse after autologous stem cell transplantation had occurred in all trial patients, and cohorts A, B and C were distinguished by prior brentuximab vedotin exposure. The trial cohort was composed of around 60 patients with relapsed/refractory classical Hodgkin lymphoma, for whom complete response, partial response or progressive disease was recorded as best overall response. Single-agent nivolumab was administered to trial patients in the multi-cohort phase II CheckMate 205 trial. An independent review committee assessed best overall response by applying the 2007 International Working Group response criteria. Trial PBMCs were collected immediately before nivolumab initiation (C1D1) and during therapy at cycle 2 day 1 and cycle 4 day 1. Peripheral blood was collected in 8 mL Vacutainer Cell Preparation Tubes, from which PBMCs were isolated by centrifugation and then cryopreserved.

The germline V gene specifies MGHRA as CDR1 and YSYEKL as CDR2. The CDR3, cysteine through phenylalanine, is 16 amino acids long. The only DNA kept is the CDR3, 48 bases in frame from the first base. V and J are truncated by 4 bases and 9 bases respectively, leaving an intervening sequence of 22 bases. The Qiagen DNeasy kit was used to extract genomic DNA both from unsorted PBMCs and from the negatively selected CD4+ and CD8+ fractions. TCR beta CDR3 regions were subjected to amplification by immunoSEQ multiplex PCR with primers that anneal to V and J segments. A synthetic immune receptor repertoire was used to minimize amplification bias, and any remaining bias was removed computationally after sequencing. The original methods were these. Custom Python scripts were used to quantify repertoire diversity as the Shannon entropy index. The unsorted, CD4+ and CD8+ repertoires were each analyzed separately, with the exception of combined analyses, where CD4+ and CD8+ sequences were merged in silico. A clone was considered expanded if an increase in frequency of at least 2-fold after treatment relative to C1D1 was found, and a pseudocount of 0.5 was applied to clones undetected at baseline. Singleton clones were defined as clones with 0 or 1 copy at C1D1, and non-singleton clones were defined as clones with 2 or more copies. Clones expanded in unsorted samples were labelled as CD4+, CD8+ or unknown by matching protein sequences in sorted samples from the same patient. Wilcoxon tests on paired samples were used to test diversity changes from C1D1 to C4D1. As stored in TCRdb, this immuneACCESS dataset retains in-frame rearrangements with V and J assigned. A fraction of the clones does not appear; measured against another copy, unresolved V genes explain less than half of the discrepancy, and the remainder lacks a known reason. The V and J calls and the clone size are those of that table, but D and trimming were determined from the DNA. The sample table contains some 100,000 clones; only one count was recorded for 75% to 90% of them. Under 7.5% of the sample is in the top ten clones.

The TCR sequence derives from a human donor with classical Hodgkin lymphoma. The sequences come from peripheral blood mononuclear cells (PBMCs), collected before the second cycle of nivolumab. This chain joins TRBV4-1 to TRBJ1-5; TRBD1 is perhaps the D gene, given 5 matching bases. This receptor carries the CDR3 CASSPGSRDGSWPQHF. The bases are TGCGCCAGCAGCCCGGGGAGCCGGGACGGATCATGGCCCCAGCATTTT.